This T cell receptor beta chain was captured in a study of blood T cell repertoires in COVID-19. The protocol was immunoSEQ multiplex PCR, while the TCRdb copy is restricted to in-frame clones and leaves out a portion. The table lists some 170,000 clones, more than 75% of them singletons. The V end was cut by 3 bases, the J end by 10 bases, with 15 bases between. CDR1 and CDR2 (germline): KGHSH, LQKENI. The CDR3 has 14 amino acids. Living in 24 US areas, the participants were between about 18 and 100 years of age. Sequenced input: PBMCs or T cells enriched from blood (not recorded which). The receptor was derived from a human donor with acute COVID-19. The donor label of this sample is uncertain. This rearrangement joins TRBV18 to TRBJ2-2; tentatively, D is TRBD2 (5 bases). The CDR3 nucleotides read TGTGCCAGCTCACCGACCCTGGGAGCGATGGAGCTGTTTTTT. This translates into CASSPTLGAMELFF.